A selection of T cell receptor beta chains follows, all from one sample in a study of blood T cell repertoires in COVID-19. Sequencing used immunoSEQ multiplex PCR; TCRdb keeps in-frame clones, though not all of them. The table records about 210,000 clones, around four fifths of them present only once. Sample: peripheral blood. The receptors were sampled from a woman in her fifties or sixties with acute or convalescent COVID-19. The CDR3 runs from the conserved cysteine through the conserved F or W. Each record gives: D gene, CDR3 length, clone size, J gene, V gene, CDR3 protein, CDR3 DNA. D genes are given only for firm matches. Where a row states a size, it is once, few, many or the class of an expanded clone; other rows omit it.

d_call: -; cdr3_length: 14; clone_size: -; j_call: TRBJ2-7; v_call: TRBV7-2; cdr3_aa: CASSLALRGNEQYF; cdr3_nt: TGTGCCAGCAGCTTAGCGCTTAGGGGCAACGAGCAGTACTTC
d_call: -; cdr3_length: 11; clone_size: -; j_call: TRBJ1-2; v_call: TRBV20-1; cdr3_aa: CSAYGGYGYTF; cdr3_nt: TGCAGTGCTTACGGGGGCTATGGCTACACCTTC
d_call: TRBD2; cdr3_length: 16; clone_size: -; j_call: TRBJ2-1; v_call: TRBV5-1; cdr3_aa: CASSLPGGPSYNEQFF; cdr3_nt: TGCGCCAGCAGCTTGCCGGGGGGACCATCCTACAATGAGCAGTTCTTC
d_call: -; cdr3_length: 14; clone_size: few; j_call: TRBJ2-5; v_call: TRBV27; cdr3_aa: CASSSSGTGIAQYF; cdr3_nt: TGTGCCAGCAGTTCGTCCGGGACTGGAATAGCCCAGTACTTC
d_call: TRBD2; cdr3_length: 16; clone_size: -; j_call: TRBJ2-3; v_call: TRBV6-2/TRBV6-3; cdr3_aa: CASSPGTSGSWDTQYF; cdr3_nt: TGTGCCAGCAGTCCGGGGACTAGCGGGAGTTGGGATACGCAGTATTTT
d_call: -; cdr3_length: 14; clone_size: -; j_call: TRBJ2-7; v_call: TRBV30; cdr3_aa: CAWSETSGFHEQYF; cdr3_nt: TGTGCCTGGAGTGAAACGAGCGGGTTCCACGAGCAGTACTTC
d_call: TRBD2; cdr3_length: 18; clone_size: -; j_call: TRBJ2-1; v_call: TRBV15; cdr3_aa: CATSRDGFSGRARNEQFF; cdr3_nt: TGTGCCACCAGCAGAGATGGATTCAGCGGGAGGGCCAGAAATGAGCAGTTCTTC
d_call: -; cdr3_length: 16; clone_size: -; j_call: TRBJ2-7; v_call: TRBV24-1; cdr3_aa: CATSDLHPIRSYEQYF; cdr3_nt: TGTGCCACCAGTGATTTGCATCCCATTAGGAGCTACGAGCAGTACTTC
d_call: TRBD2; cdr3_length: 13; clone_size: -; j_call: TRBJ2-1; v_call: TRBV5-8; cdr3_aa: CASSSLAGGWPFF; cdr3_nt: TGTGCCAGCAGCTCGCTAGCGGGAGGGTGGCCGTTCTTC
d_call: -; cdr3_length: 15; clone_size: -; j_call: TRBJ2-3; v_call: TRBV28; cdr3_aa: CASSLLVARTDTQYF; cdr3_nt: TGTGCCAGCAGTTTATTAGTTGCCCGAACAGATACGCAGTATTTT
d_call: TRBD1; cdr3_length: 15; clone_size: -; j_call: TRBJ2-7; v_call: TRBV5-6; cdr3_aa: CASSPGTGGFYEQYF; cdr3_nt: TGTGCCAGCAGCCCGGGGACAGGGGGGTTCTACGAGCAGTACTTC
d_call: TRBD2; cdr3_length: 15; clone_size: once; j_call: TRBJ2-3; v_call: TRBV5-1; cdr3_aa: CASKAVAGGTDTQYF; cdr3_nt: TGCGCCAGCAAGGCGGTAGCGGGAGGTACCGATACGCAGTATTTT
d_call: -; cdr3_length: 13; clone_size: -; j_call: TRBJ2-1; v_call: TRBV11-2; cdr3_aa: CASSFFGDNEQFF; cdr3_nt: TGTGCCAGCAGCTTCTTTGGAGACAATGAGCAGTTCTTC
d_call: TRBD1; cdr3_length: 14; clone_size: -; j_call: TRBJ2-7; v_call: TRBV11-2; cdr3_aa: CASSRDREPYEQYF; cdr3_nt: TGTGCCAGCAGCAGGGACAGGGAGCCCTACGAGCAGTACTTC
d_call: TRBD2; cdr3_length: 14; clone_size: -; j_call: TRBJ2-7; v_call: TRBV14; cdr3_aa: CASSFVGTTPEQYF; cdr3_nt: TGTGCCAGCAGCTTCGTCGGGACTACCCCCGAGCAGTACTTC
d_call: TRBD1; cdr3_length: 15; clone_size: -; j_call: TRBJ2-5; v_call: TRBV11-1; cdr3_aa: CASSSGQGIRETQYF; cdr3_nt: TGTGCCAGCAGTTCGGGACAGGGAATTAGAGAGACCCAGTACTTC
d_call: -; cdr3_length: 15; clone_size: -; j_call: TRBJ2-2; v_call: TRBV7-3; cdr3_aa: CASSSPRGGAGELFF; cdr3_nt: TGTGCCAGCAGCTCCCCACGAGGGGGGGCCGGGGAGCTGTTTTTT
d_call: -; cdr3_length: 17; clone_size: -; j_call: TRBJ2-3; v_call: TRBV14; cdr3_aa: CASSQETRDISTDTQYF; cdr3_nt: TGTGCCAGCAGCCAAGAAACCAGGGACATTAGCACAGATACGCAGTATTTT
d_call: -; cdr3_length: 15; clone_size: -; j_call: TRBJ2-5; v_call: TRBV13; cdr3_aa: CASSLAPEAGETQYF; cdr3_nt: TGTGCCAGCAGCTTAGCCCCCGAGGCCGGGGAGACCCAGTACTTC
d_call: -; cdr3_length: 14; clone_size: -; j_call: TRBJ2-2; v_call: TRBV5-5; cdr3_aa: CASSTGTNTGELFF; cdr3_nt: TGTGCCAGCAGCACGGGGACGAACACCGGGGAGCTGTTTTTT